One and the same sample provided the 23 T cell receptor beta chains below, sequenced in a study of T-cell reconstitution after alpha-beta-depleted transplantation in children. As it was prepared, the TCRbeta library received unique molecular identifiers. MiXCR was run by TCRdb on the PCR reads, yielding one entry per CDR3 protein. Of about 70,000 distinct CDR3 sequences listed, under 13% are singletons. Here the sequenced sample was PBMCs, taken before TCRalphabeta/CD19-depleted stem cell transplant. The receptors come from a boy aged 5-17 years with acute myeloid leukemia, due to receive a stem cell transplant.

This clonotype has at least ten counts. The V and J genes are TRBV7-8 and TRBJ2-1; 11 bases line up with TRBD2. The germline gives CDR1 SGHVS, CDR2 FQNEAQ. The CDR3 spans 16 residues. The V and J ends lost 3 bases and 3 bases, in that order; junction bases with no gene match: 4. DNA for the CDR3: TGTGCCAGCAGCTTGGTGGGACTAGCGGTCTACAATGAGCAGTTCTTC. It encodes CASSLVGLAVYNEQFF.

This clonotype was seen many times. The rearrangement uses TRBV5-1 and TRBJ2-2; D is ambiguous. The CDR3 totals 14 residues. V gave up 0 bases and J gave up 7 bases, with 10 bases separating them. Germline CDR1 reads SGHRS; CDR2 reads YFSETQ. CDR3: CASSLGQFVGELFF. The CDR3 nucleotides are TGCGCCAGCAGCTTGGGGCAGTTCGTCGGGGAGCTGTTTTTT.

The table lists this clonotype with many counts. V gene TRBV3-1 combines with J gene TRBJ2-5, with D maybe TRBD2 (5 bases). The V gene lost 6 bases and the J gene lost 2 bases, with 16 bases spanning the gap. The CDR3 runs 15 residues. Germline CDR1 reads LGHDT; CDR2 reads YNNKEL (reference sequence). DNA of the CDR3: TGTGCCAGCAGGCCACGAGGAGCGGTACAAGAGACCCAGTACTTC. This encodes CASRPRGAVQETQYF.

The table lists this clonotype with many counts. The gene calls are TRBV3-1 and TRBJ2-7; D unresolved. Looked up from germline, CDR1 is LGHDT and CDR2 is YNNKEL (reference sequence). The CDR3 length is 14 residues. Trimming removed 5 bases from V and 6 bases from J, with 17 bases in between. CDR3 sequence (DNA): TGTGCCAGCAGCAAAACGAACGGTTTCCGCGAGCAGTACTTC. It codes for CASSKTNGFREQYF.

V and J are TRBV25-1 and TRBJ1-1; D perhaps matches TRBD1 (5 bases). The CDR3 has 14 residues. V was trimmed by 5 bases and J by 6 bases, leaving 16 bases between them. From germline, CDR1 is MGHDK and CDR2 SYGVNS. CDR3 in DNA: TGTGCCAGCAGTCCACAGGTCGCAACATCTGAAGCTTTCTTT. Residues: CASSPQVATSEAFF.

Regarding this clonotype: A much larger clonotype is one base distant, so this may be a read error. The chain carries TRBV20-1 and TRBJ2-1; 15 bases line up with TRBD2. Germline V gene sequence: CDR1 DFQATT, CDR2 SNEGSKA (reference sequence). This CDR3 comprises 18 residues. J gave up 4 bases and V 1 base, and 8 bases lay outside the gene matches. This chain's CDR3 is CSARVRGLAGGKYNEQFF. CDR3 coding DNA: TGCAGTGCTAGAGTAAGGGGACTAGCGGGGGGAAAATACAATGAGCAGTTCTTC.

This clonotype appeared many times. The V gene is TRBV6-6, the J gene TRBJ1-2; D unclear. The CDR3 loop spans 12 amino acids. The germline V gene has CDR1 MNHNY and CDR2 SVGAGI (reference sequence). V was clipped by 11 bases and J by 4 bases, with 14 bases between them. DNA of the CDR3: TGTGCCTCTTGGAGAGACTTCTATGGCTACACCTTC. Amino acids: CASWRDFYGYTF.

This CDR3 is CASSFTGTDNEQFF. DNA for the CDR3: TGTGCCAGCAGCTTTACCGGGACGGACAATGAGCAGTTCTTC. V is TRBV7-9 and J is TRBJ2-1; possibly TRBD1 or TRBD2 for D (5 bases each). CDR1 is SEHNR and CDR2 is FQNEAQ in the germline V gene (reference sequence). The V and J ends lost 3 bases and 5 bases respectively, with 11 bases between them. This CDR3 contains 14 residues.

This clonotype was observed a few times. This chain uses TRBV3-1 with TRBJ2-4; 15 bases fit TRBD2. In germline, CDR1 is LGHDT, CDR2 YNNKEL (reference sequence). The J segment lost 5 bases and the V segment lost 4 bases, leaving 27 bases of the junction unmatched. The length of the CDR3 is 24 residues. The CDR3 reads CASSPVPGQDGLAGGSANENIQYF. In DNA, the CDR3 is TGTGCCAGCAGCCCCGTCCCTGGACAGGACGGACTAGCGGGAGGGTCCGCCAATGAAAACATTCAGTACTTC.

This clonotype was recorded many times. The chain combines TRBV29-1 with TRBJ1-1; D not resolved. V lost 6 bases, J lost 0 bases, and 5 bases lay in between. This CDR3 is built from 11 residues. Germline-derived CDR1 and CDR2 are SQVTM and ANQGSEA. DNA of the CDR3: TGCAGCGTCCGGATGAACACTGAAGCTTTCTTT. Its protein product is CSVRMNTEAFF.

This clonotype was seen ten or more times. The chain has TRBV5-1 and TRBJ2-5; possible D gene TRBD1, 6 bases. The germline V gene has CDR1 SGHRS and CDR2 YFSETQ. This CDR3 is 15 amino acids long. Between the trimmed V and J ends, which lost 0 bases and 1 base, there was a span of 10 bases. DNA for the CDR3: TGCGCCAGCAGCTTGGCCCGGGACATCCAAGAGACCCAGTACTTC. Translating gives CASSLARDIQETQYF.

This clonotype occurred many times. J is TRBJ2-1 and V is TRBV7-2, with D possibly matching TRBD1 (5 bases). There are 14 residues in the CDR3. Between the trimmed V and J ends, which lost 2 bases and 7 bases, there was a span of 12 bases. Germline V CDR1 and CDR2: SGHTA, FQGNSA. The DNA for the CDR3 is TGTGCCAGCAGCTTATCCCCAGGGCAAAATGAGCAGTTCTTC. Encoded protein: CASSLSPGQNEQFF.

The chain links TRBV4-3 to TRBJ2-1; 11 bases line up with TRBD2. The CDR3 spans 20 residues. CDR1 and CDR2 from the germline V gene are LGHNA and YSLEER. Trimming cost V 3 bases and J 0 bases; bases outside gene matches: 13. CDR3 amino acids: CASSHPKLAGAGSSYNEQFF. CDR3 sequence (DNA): TGCGCCAGCAGCCACCCAAAACTAGCGGGAGCTGGGAGCTCCTACAATGAGCAGTTCTTC.

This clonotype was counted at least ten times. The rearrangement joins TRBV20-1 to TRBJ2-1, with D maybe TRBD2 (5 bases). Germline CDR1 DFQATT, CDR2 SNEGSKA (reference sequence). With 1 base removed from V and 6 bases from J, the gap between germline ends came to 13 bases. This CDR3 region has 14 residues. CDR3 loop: CSARGRLSGNEQFF. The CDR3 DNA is TGCAGTGCTAGAGGTCGCCTGAGCGGCAATGAGCAGTTCTTC.

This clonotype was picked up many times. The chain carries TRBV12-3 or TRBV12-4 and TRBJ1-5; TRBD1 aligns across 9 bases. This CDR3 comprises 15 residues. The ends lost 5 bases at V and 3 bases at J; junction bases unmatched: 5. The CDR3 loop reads CASSKQGAANQPQHF. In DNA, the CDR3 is TGTGCCAGCAGTAAACAGGGGGCTGCCAATCAGCCCCAGCATTTT.

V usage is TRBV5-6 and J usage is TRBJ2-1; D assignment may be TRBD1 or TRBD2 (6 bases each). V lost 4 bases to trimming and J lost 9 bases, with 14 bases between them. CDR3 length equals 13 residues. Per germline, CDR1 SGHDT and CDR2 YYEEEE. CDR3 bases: TGTGCCAGCAGCCCGGGGGCAGGTCCTGAGCAGTTCTTC. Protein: CASSPGAGPEQFF. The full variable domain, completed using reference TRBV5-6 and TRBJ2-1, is DAGVTQSPTHLIKTRGQQVTLRCSPKSGHDTVSWYQQALGQGPQFIFQYYEEEERQRGNFPDRFSGHQFPNYSSELNVNALLLGDSALYLCASSPGAGPEQFFGPGTRLTVL.

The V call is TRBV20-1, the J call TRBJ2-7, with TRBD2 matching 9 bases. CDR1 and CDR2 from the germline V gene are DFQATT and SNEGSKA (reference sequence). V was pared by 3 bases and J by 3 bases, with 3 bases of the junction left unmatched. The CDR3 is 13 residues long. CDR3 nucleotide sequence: TGCAGTGCTAGGCGGGAGGGCCTCTACGAGCAGTACTTC. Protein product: CSARREGLYEQYF.

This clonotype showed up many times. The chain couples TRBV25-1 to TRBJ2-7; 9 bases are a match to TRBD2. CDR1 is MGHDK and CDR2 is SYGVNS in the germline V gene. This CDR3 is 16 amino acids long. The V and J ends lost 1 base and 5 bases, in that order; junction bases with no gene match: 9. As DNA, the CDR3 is TGTGCCAGCAGTGAATCCGGTTTGCGGGAGGGCCACGAGCAGTACTTC. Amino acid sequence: CASSESGLREGHEQYF.

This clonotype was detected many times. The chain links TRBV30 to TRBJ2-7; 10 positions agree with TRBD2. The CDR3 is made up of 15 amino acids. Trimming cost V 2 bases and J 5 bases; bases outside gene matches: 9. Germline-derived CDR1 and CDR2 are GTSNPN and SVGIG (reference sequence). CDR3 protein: CAWSTGLAGAHEQYF. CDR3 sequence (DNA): TGTGCCTGGAGTACAGGGCTAGCGGGAGCCCACGAGCAGTACTTC.

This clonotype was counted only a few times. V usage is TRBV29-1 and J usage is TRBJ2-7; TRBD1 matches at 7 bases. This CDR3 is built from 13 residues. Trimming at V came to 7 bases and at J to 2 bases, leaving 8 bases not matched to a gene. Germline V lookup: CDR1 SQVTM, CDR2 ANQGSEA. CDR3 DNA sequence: TGCAGCGCTGGGGACAGAGGAACCTACGAGCAGTACTTC. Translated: CSAGDRGTYEQYF.

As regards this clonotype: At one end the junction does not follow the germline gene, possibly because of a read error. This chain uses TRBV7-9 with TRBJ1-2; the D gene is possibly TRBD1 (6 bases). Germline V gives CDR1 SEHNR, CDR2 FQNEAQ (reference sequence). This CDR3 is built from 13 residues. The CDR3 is CASSSGTSYRYTF. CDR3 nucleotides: TGTGCCAGCAGCTCAGGGACATCCTATCGCTACACCTTC.

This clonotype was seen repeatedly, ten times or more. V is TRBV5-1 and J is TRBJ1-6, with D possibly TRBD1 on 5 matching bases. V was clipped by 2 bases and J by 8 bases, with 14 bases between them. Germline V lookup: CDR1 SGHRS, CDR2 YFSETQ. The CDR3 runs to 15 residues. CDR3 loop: CASSFRSGVDSPLHF. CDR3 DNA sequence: TGCGCCAGCAGCTTTAGATCGGGGGTGGATTCACCCCTCCACTTT.

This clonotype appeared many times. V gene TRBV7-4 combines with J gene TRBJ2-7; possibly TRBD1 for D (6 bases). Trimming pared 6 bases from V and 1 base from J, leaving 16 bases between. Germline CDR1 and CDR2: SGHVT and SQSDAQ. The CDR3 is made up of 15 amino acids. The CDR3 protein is CASRTGQWDSYEQYV. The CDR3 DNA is TGTGCCAGCAGGACTGGACAGTGGGATTCCTACGAGCAGTACGTC.